The entry below gives a single TCR beta chain sequence along with its context. This sample includes further DNA sequences coding for the same CDR3. The data were obtained in a study of blood T cell repertoires in COVID-19. Across the study: Sites across the United States, Italy and Spain contributed samples from acute and convalescent COVID-19. The analysed material was cDNA or gDNA that came from T cells, B-cell-depleted T cells, or PBMCs.

Per the original methods: Scientists estimated how many nucleated cells there were by amplifying reference gene primers. Generated by immunoSEQ multiplex PCR, the TCRdb table keeps only in-frame clones and is missing some. That table supplies the V and J calls and clone size; D and trimming were determined from the DNA. This table holds under 200,000 clones, 70% to 90% found once. The CDR3 is 12 amino acids. V dropped 6 bases and J dropped 8; count of bases not matched to a gene: 5. Per germline, CDR1 LGHNT and CDR2 FRNRAP. This sequence originates from a man aged 55 to 70 with active or convalescent COVID-19. The chain employs TRBV12-5 and TRBJ1-1; TRBD1 matches 8 bases. The sequencing sample was made of peripheral blood. The CDR3 nucleotides read TGTGCTAGTGGCCAACAGGGGGGAGAAGCTTTCTTT. Its protein is CASGQQGGEAFF.